This T cell receptor beta chain is drawn from a study of shared clonotypes between healthy human individuals (dated by TCRdb to the early 2020s). Looking at the study overall: A couple of women and a few men aged 18 to 49 years were included in the cohort. To estimate repertoire size and how much clonotype sharing occurs between individuals, the study deeply sequenced the blood TCR repertoires of about five healthy adults. To increase sequencing depth and limit assay-specific biases, different laboratories used diverse techniques to prepare libraries and sequence TCR repertoires. Per donor, three plates each were used for CD4 naive and CD4 memory, two for CD8 naive, and one for CD8 memory. Per donor, leukapheresis produced somewhere between about 0.8 and 9.5 billion PBMCs.

Using the deep immunoSEQ assay, multiplex PCR amplified TCR CDR3 regions from genomic DNA. For each cell subset, the extracted genomic DNA was distributed evenly across all wells of several immunoSEQ 96-well plates, and each plate served as one replicate. For sorted subsets, about 200 ng genomic DNA, equal to 30,000 or so T cell genomes, was loaded into each replicate PCR. Purified libraries were quantified with a Qubit 3.0 fluorometer, sized on a Bioanalyzer 2100, and re-quantified with the KAPA Library Quantification kit. Every immunoSEQ 96-well plate was sequenced on a dedicated single-read 150-cycle Illumina NextSeq 550 flow cell. Concerning the study's data processing: The immunoSEQ output contained only junctional sequences without quality scores, so filtering could not match that applied to full-length reads. To assign V/J genes and CDR3, sequences were annotated against IMGT germline references using PyIR, a Python wrapper for IgBLAST v1.9. Reads with weak V/J assignments (E-value above 1e-6), missing CDR3, stop codons, out-of-frame junctions, or ambiguous translated residues were removed. V3J clonotypes were defined as sequences sharing the same inferred V gene, J gene, and CDR3 amino acid sequence. To compute the percentage overlap between repertoires, the number of shared unique clonotypes was divided by the size of the smaller repertoire. Three approaches were used to assess repertoire richness: RTK rarefaction, the Chao1 estimator, and Recon v2.1 estimates of unobserved clonotypes. Generation probabilities for all TCRbeta clonotypes obtained by the gDNA method from several donors were computed using OLGA. The clones in this table, taken by TCRdb from immuneACCESS, are in-frame only. Not every clone is retained; where verified, under half of the shortfall comes from an unresolved V gene, and the cause of the rest is unknown. The V and J calls and clone size were taken over from that table, and D and trimming were inferred from the DNA. Recorded for this sample are 1,400,000 or so clones; just under 99% of them occurred a single time. Clones ranked in the top ten supply roughly 0.36% of the sample.

Paper-wide results and their limitations: Even with the large sequencing depth, rarefaction of the sorted-subset datasets indicated that sequencing was incomplete. The small number of donors limited the genetic and exposure-history diversity represented. Compared with non-shared clonotypes, the clonotypes found in all four sorted-subset donors had higher generation probabilities. Sampling was restricted to blood, and TCR repertoires in tissue are likely to differ from TCR repertoires in blood. Naive subsets generally had larger estimated clonotype richness than memory subsets did. When a handful of donors were compared, the shared fraction of clonotypes was approximately 5% for naive CD4, 3% to 4% for naive CD8, roughly 2.3% for memory CD4, and 0.4% for memory CD8. Pairwise subsampling led to the expectation that sequencing depth would affect the degree of clonotype sharing among donors.

To note about this clone: The antigen this receptor binds is unknown. No base quality information exists; no much larger clone differs at one position. Other DNA sequences in this sample translate to the same CDR3.

The donors were healthy, HIV-negative adults who had no recently reported acute infections or vaccinations. Every donor was a Caucasian adult residing in Nashville, Tennessee, USA. CD4+ T cells were enriched by magnetic negative selection; naive cells were then positively selected on CD45RA, and the negative fraction formed the memory subset. Blood was obtained by leukapheresis, after which PBMCs were separated by Ficoll-Histopaque density gradient centrifugation and cryopreserved in liquid nitrogen vapor phase. Analytical flow cytometry was used to check the purity and quantity of every magnetically sorted T cell population. Genomic DNA was isolated from each sorted fraction and quantified by UV absorbance on a Nanodrop 2000c. Trimming removed 4 bases from V and 0 bases from J, leaving 3 bases between the germline ends. Sequences SGHRS (CDR1) and YFSETQ (CDR2) are obtained from the germline V gene. Including the terminal cysteine and phenylalanine, the CDR3 comprises 12 residues. The only DNA kept is the CDR3, 36 bases in frame from the first base.

Sequencing was performed on naive CD4+ T cells sorted from blood. Reading the label with the study, this specimen's cell subset or site is: CD45RA+ positively selected. This TCR was recovered from a man aged 30-40 years in good health. This chain is built from TRBV5-1 and TRBJ2-3; the D gene is not confidently resolved. In nucleotides, the sequence is TGCGCCAGCAGCGCAAGCACAGATACGCAGTATTTT. It encodes CASSASTDTQYF. Extended through the reference TRBV5-1 and TRBJ2-3 proteins, this CDR3 yields the full variable domain: KAGVTQTPRYLIKTRGQQVTLSCSPISGHRSVSWYQQTPGQGLQFLFEYFSETQRNKGNFPGRFSGRQFSNSRSEMNVSTLELGDSALYLCASSASTDTQYFGPGTRLTVL.